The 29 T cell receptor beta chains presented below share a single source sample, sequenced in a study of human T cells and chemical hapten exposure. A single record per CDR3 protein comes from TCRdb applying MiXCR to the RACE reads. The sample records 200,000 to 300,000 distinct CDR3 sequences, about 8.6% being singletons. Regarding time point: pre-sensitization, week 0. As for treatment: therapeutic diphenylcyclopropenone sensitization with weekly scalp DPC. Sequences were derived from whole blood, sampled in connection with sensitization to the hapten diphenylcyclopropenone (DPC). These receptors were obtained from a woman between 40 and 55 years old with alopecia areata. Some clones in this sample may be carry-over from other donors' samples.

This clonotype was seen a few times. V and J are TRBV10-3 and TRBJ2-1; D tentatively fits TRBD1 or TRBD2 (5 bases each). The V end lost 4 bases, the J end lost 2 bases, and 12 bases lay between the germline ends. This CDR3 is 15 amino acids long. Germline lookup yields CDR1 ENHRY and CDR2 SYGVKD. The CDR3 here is CAISGGRGAYNEQFF. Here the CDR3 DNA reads TGTGCCATCAGTGGGGGACGAGGGGCCTACAATGAGCAGTTCTTC.

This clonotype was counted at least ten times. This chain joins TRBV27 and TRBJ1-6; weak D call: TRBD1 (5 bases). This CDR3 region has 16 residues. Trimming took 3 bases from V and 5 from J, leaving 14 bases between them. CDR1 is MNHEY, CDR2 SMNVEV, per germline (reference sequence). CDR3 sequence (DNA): TGTGCCAGCAGTTTCGTCGGCAGGGCGAATAATTCACCCCTCCACTTT. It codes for CASSFVGRANNSPLHF.

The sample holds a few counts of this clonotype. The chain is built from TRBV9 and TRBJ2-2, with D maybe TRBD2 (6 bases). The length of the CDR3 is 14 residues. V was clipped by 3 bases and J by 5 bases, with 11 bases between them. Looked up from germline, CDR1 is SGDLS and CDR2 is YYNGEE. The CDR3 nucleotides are TGTGCCAGCAGCGCACTGCGGGATACCGGGGAGCTGTTTTTT. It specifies CASSALRDTGELFF.

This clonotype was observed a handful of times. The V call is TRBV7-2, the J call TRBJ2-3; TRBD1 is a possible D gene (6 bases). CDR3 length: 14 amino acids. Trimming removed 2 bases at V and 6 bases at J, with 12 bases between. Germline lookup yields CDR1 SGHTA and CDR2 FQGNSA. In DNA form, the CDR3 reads TGTGCCAGCAGCTTACTAACAGGGACGGATACGCAGTATTTT. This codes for CASSLLTGTDTQYF.

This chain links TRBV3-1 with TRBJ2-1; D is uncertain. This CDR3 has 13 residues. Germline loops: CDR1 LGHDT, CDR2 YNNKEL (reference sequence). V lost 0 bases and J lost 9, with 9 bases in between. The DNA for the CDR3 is TGTGCCAGCAGCCAAGATACTAACGGTGAGCAGTTCTTC. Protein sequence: CASSQDTNGEQFF.

In nucleotides, the CDR3 is TGTGCCAGCTCACCGAGGACAGGGGATGAAAAACTGTTTTTT. It is translated as CASSPRTGDEKLFF. The chain links TRBV18 to TRBJ1-4, with 9 nucleotides matching TRBD1. In germline, CDR1 is KGHSH, CDR2 LQKENI. After removal of 3 bases from V and 6 bases from J, the junction contained 2 bases not matched to a gene. The CDR3 extends over 14 amino acids.

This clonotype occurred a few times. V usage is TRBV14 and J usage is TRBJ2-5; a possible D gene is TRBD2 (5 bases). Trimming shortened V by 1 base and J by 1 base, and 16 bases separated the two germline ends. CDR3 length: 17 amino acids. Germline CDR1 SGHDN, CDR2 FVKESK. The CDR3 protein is CASSQVRTLPFQETQYF. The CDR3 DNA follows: TGTGCCAGCAGCCAAGTCCGGACTCTCCCTTTCCAAGAGACCCAGTACTTC.

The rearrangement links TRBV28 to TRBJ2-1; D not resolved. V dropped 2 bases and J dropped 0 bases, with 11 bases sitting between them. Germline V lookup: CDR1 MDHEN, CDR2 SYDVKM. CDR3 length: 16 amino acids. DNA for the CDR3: TGTGCCAGCAGTTTAGTAGAGGTACCCTCCTACAATGAGCAGTTCTTC. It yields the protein CASSLVEVPSYNEQFF.

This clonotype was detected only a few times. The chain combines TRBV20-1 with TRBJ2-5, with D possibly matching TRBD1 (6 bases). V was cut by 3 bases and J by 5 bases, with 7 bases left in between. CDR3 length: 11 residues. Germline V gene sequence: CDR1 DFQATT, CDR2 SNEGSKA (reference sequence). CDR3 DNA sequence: TGCAGTGCTAGGGACAGTGAGACCCAGTACTTC. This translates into CSARDSETQYF.

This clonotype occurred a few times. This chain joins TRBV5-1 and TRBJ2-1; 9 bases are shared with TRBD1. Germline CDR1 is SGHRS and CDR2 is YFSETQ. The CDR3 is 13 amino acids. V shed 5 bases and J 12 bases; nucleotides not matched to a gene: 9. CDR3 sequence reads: CASSQDRGGWQFF. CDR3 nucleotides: TGCGCCAGCAGTCAGGACAGGGGCGGATGGCAGTTCTTC. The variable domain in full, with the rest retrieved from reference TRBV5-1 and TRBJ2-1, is KAGVTQTPRYLIKTRGQQVTLSCSPISGHRSVSWYQQTPGQGLQFLFEYFSETQRNKGNFPGRFSGRQFSNSRSEMNVSTLELGDSALYLCASSQDRGGWQFFGPGTRLTVL.

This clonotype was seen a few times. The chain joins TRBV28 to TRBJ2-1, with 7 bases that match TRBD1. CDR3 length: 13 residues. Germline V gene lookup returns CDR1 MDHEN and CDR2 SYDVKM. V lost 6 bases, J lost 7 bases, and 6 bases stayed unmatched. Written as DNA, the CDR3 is TGTGCCAGCAGAAGGCAGGGGGAAAATGAGCAGTTCTTC. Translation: CASRRQGENEQFF.

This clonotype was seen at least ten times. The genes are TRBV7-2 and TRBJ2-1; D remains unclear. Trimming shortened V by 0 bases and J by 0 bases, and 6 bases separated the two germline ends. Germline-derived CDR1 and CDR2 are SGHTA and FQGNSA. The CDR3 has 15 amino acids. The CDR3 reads CASSLALASYNEQFF. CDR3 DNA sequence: TGTGCCAGCAGCTTAGCGCTTGCCTCCTACAATGAGCAGTTCTTC.

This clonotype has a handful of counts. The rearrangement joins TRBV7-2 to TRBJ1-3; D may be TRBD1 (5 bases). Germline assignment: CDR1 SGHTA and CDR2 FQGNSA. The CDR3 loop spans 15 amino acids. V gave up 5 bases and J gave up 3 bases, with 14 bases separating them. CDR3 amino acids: CASSEAGLIGNTIYF. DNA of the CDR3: TGTGCCAGCAGCGAGGCAGGGCTAATTGGAAACACCATATATTTT. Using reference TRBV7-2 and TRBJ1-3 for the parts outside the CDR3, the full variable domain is GAGVSQSPSNKVTEKGKDVELRCDPISGHTALYWYRQSLGQGLEFLIYFQGNSAPDKSGLPSDRFSAERTGGSVSTLTIQRTQQEDSAVYLCASSEAGLIGNTIYFGEGSWLTVV.

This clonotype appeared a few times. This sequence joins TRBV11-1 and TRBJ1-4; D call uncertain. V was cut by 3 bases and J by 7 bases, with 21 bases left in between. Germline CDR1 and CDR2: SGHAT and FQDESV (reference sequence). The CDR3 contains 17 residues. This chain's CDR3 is CASSFGRQTPLGEKLFF. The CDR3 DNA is TGTGCCAGCAGCTTCGGCAGACAAACCCCCCTGGGTGAAAAACTGTTTTTT.

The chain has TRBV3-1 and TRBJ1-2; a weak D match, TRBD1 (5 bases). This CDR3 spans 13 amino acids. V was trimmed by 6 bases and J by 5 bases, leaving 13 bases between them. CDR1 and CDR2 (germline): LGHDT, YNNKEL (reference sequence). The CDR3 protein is CASSLGARYGYTF. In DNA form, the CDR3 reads TGTGCCAGCAGTCTAGGGGCCCGATATGGCTACACCTTC.

The CDR3, as DNA: TGTGCCAGCAGTTTACTGAGGCGACAGGTTGGTACTGAAGCTTTCTTT. Translation: CASSLLRRQVGTEAFF. This sequence joins TRBV28 and TRBJ1-1, with D possibly being TRBD1 (6 bases). The V end was cut by 2 bases, the J end by 5 bases, with 18 bases between. The CDR3 totals 16 residues. CDR1 and CDR2 (germline): MDHEN, SYDVKM.

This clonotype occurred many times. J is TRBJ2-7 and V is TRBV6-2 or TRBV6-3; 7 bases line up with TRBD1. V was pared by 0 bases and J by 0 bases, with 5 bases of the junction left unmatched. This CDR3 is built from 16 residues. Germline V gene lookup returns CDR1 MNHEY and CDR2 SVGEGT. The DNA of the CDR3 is TGTGCCAGCAGTTACTCGTTGGGGGACAGCTCCTACGAGCAGTACTTC. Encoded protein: CASSYSLGDSSYEQYF.

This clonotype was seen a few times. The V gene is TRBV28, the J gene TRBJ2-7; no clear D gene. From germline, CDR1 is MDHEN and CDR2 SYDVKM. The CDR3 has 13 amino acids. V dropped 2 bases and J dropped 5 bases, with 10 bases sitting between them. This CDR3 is CASSLTEFHEQYF. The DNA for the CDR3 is TGTGCCAGCAGTTTAACAGAATTCCACGAGCAGTACTTC.

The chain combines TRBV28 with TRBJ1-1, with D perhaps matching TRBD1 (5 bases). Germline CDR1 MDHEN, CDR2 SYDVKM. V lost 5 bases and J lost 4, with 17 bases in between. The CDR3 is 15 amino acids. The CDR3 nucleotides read TGTGCCAGCAGTCCCCATCTGGACGGGGCCACTGAAGCTTTCTTT. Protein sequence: CASSPHLDGATEAFF.

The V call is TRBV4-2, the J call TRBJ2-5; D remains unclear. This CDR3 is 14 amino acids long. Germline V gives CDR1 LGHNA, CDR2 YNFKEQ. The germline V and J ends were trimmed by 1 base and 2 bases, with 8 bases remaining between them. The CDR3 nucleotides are TGTGCCAGCAGCCAAGTAGACTCACAAGAGACCCAGTACTTC. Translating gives CASSQVDSQETQYF.

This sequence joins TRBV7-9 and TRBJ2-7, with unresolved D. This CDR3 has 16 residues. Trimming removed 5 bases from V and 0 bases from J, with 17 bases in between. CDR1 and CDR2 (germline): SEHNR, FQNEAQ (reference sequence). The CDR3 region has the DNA TGTGCCAGCAGCCCAAAAACGGATATCAGCTCCTACGAGCAGTACTTC. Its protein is CASSPKTDISSYEQYF.

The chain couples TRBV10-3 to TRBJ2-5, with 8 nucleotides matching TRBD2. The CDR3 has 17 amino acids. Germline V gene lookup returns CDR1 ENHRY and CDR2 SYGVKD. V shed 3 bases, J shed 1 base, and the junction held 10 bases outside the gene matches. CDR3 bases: TGTGCCATCAGTGATGCTAGCGGGCCCTGGACCCAAGAGACCCAGTACTTC. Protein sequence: CAISDASGPWTQETQYF.

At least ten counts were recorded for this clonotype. The DNA for the CDR3 is TGTGCCAGCAGCTGGACTGGCTATCAGCCCCAGCATTTT. This gives the protein CASSWTGYQPQHF. The V call is TRBV6-2 or TRBV6-3, the J call TRBJ1-5, with unresolved D. This CDR3 has 13 residues. Between the trimmed V and J ends, which lost 6 bases and 5 bases, there was a span of 11 bases. From germline, CDR1 is MNHEY and CDR2 SVGEGT.

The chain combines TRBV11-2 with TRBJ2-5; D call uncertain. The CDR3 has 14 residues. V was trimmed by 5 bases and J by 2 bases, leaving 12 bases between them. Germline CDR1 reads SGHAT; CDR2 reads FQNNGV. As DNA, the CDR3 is TGTGCCAGCAGCCCTAACTCGCTACAAGAGACCCAGTACTTC. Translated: CASSPNSLQETQYF.

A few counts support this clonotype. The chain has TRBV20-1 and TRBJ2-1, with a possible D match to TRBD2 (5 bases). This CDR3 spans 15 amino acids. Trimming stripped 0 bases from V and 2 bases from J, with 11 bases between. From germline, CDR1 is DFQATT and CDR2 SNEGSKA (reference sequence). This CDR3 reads CSARDRLPPYNEQFF. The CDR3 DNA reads TGCAGTGCTAGAGATCGACTACCCCCCTACAATGAGCAGTTCTTC.

In DNA, the CDR3 is TGTGCCATCAGTGAACCTAGAGGGGGCACAGATACGCAGTATTTT. It codes for CAISEPRGGTDTQYF. The chain joins TRBV10-3 to TRBJ2-3; D may correspond to TRBD1 or TRBD2 (5 bases each). Trimming pared 3 bases from V and 1 base from J, leaving 11 bases between. CDR1 is ENHRY, CDR2 SYGVKD, per germline. This CDR3 contains 15 residues.

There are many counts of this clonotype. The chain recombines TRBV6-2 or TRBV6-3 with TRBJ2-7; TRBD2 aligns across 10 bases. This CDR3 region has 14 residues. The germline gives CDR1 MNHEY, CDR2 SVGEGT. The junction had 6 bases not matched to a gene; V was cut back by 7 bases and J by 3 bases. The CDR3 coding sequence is TGTGCCAGCATCACTGGGACTAGCGACTACGAGCAGTACTTC. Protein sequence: CASITGTSDYEQYF.

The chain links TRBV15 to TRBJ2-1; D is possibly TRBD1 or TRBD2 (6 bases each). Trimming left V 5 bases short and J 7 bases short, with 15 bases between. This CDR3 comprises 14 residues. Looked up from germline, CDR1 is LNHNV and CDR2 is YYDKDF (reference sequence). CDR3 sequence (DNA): TGTGCCACCAGCCGAGGGGGGACCGGGAATGAGCAGTTCTTC. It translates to CATSRGGTGNEQFF. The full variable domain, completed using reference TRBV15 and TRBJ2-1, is DAMVIQNPRYQVTQFGKPVTLSCSQTLNHNVMYWYQQKSSQAPKLLFHYYDKDFNNEADTPDNFQSRRPNTSFCFLDIRSPGLGDTAMYLCATSRGGTGNEQFFGPGTRLTVL.

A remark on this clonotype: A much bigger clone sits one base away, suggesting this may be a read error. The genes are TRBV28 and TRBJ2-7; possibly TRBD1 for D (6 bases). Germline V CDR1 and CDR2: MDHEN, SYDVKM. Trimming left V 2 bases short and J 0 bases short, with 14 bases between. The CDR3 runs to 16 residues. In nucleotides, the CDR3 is TGTGCCAGCAGTTTACCTCGGAACAGGGTCTCCTACGAGCAGTACTTC. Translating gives CASSLPRNRVSYEQYF.